The rows below give T cell receptor beta chains drawn from one sample of a study of control samples from healthy donors and cancer patients. Method: immunoSEQ multiplex PCR; TCRdb's copy keeps in-frame clones and lacks some. The table shows some 65,000 clones, with approximately 88% occurring only once. The sample consisted of PBMCs. These receptors all come from a woman in her fifties or sixties with lung cancer. CDR3s include the opening cysteine and the closing phenylalanine or tryptophan. Fields, in order: V gene, J gene, D gene, clone size, CDR3 protein, CDR3 DNA. D genes are given only for firm matches. Only some rows state a clone size, as once, few, many or a class for expanded clones.

v_call: TRBV19; j_call: TRBJ1-6; d_call: NA; clone_size: few; cdr3_aa: CASRSTAFNSPLHF; cdr3_nt: TGTGCCAGTAGATCGACAGCCTTTAATTCACCCCTCCACTTT
v_call: TRBV7-9; j_call: TRBJ1-1; d_call: NA; clone_size: NA; cdr3_aa: CASSFETGTTEAFF; cdr3_nt: TGTGCCAGCAGCTTCGAGACGGGTACCACTGAAGCTTTCTTT
v_call: TRBV7-2; j_call: TRBJ1-1; d_call: NA; clone_size: once; cdr3_aa: CASSLTAGDTEAFF; cdr3_nt: TGTGCCAGCAGCCTAACGGCGGGGGACACTGAAGCTTTCTTT
v_call: TRBV11-2; j_call: TRBJ1-1; d_call: NA; clone_size: NA; cdr3_aa: CASSFPPGGSTEAFF; cdr3_nt: TGTGCCAGCAGCTTCCCTCCCGGCGGGAGCACTGAAGCTTTCTTT
v_call: TRBV5-1; j_call: TRBJ2-2; d_call: NA; clone_size: NA; cdr3_aa: CASSSRSRDGELFF; cdr3_nt: TGCGCCAGCAGCTCCCGGTCTCGTGACGGGGAGCTGTTTTTT
v_call: TRBV9; j_call: TRBJ2-2; d_call: NA; clone_size: NA; cdr3_aa: CASSVEGAGTGELFF; cdr3_nt: TGTGCCAGCAGCGTAGAAGGCGCCGGCACCGGGGAGCTGTTTTTT
v_call: TRBV28; j_call: TRBJ1-2; d_call: NA; clone_size: NA; cdr3_aa: CASSSRNYGYTF; cdr3_nt: TGTGCCAGCAGTTCGCGGAACTATGGCTACACCTTC
v_call: TRBV4-2; j_call: TRBJ1-1; d_call: NA; clone_size: NA; cdr3_aa: CASSQDPTMGDTEAFF; cdr3_nt: TGTGCCAGCAGCCAAGATCCTACTATGGGGGACACTGAAGCTTTCTTT
v_call: TRBV7-6; j_call: TRBJ1-4; d_call: NA; clone_size: NA; cdr3_aa: CASSPGTRATNEKLFF; cdr3_nt: TGTGCCAGCAGCCCCGGGACACGTGCAACTAATGAAAAACTGTTTTTT
v_call: TRBV5-1; j_call: TRBJ1-2; d_call: NA; clone_size: NA; cdr3_aa: CASSLDSNYGYTF; cdr3_nt: TGCGCCAGCAGCCTTGACTCTAACTATGGCTACACCTTC
v_call: TRBV19; j_call: TRBJ2-7; d_call: TRBD1; clone_size: NA; cdr3_aa: CASSIGTGILDEQYF; cdr3_nt: TGTGCCAGTAGTATCGGGACAGGGATACTGGACGAGCAGTACTTC
v_call: TRBV5-6; j_call: TRBJ2-2; d_call: NA; clone_size: NA; cdr3_aa: CASSSSKTRTGELFF; cdr3_nt: TGTGCCAGCAGCTCTAGCAAAACCCGGACAGGGGAGCTGTTTTTT
v_call: TRBV3-1/TRBV3-2; j_call: TRBJ2-1; d_call: NA; clone_size: NA; cdr3_aa: CASSHILRDLGYNEQFF; cdr3_nt: TGTGCCAGCAGCCATATACTCCGGGATTTAGGATACAATGAGCAGTTCTTC
v_call: TRBV19; j_call: TRBJ1-1; d_call: TRBD1; clone_size: once; cdr3_aa: CASASDRDYTEAFF; cdr3_nt: TGTGCCAGTGCCTCCGACAGGGACTACACTGAAGCTTTCTTT
v_call: TRBV20-1; j_call: TRBJ1-3; d_call: NA; clone_size: NA; cdr3_aa: CSASEGVGNTIYF; cdr3_nt: TGCAGTGCTAGTGAAGGGGTAGGAAACACCATATATTTT
v_call: TRBV7-9; j_call: TRBJ2-3; d_call: NA; clone_size: NA; cdr3_aa: CASSPHTDTQYF; cdr3_nt: TGTGCCAGCAGCCCACACACAGATACGCAGTATTTT
v_call: TRBV29-1; j_call: TRBJ1-2; d_call: NA; clone_size: once; cdr3_aa: CSAGGQSYGYTF; cdr3_nt: TGCAGCGCCGGGGGCCAGTCCTATGGCTACACCTTC
v_call: TRBV6-5; j_call: TRBJ2-7; d_call: NA; clone_size: NA; cdr3_aa: CASSGSSYEQYF; cdr3_nt: TGTGCCAGTTCTGGGAGCTCCTACGAGCAGTACTTC
v_call: TRBV24-1; j_call: TRBJ2-3; d_call: TRBD2; clone_size: NA; cdr3_aa: CATSVIAGSTDTQYF; cdr3_nt: TGTGCCACCAGTGTTATAGCGGGGAGCACAGATACGCAGTATTTT
v_call: TRBV10-3; j_call: TRBJ2-7; d_call: NA; clone_size: NA; cdr3_aa: CAIKGTGGDEQYF; cdr3_nt: TGTGCCATCAAAGGGACGGGGGGCGACGAGCAGTACTTC
v_call: TRBV13; j_call: TRBJ2-3; d_call: TRBD2; clone_size: NA; cdr3_aa: CASSHPGTSGGKPGARTDTQYF; cdr3_nt: TGTGCCAGCAGCCACCCCGGGACTAGCGGGGGTAAACCTGGGGCCCGCACAGATACGCAGTATTTT
v_call: TRBV5-1; j_call: TRBJ1-4; d_call: NA; clone_size: NA; cdr3_aa: CASSLRMDEKLFF; cdr3_nt: TGCGCCAGCAGCTTGAGGATGGATGAAAAACTGTTTTTT
v_call: TRBV19; j_call: TRBJ1-1; d_call: NA; clone_size: NA; cdr3_aa: CASNSVGMNTEAFF; cdr3_nt: TGTGCCAGTAACAGTGTGGGAATGAACACTGAAGCTTTCTTT
v_call: TRBV7-9; j_call: TRBJ1-1; d_call: TRBD1; clone_size: NA; cdr3_aa: CASGLLHTGGSSTEAFF; cdr3_nt: TGTGCCAGCGGACTACTTCACACAGGGGGCTCTAGCACTGAAGCTTTCTTT
v_call: TRBV2; j_call: TRBJ1-1; d_call: TRBD1; clone_size: NA; cdr3_aa: CASRGQTNTEAFF; cdr3_nt: TGTGCCAGCAGGGGACAGACGAACACTGAAGCTTTCTTT
v_call: TRBV18; j_call: TRBJ1-1; d_call: NA; clone_size: once; cdr3_aa: CASSPPGMRTEAFF; cdr3_nt: TGTGCCAGCTCACCACCGGGAATGAGGACTGAAGCTTTCTTT
v_call: TRBV6-5; j_call: TRBJ2-3; d_call: TRBD2; clone_size: NA; cdr3_aa: CASTLAGGYTDTQYF; cdr3_nt: TGTGCCAGCACCCTAGCGGGGGGGTACACAGATACGCAGTATTTT
v_call: TRBV27; j_call: TRBJ2-7; d_call: TRBD2; clone_size: few; cdr3_aa: CASSSNGGSSYEQYF; cdr3_nt: TGTGCCAGCAGTTCAAACGGGGGGAGCTCCTACGAGCAGTACTTC
v_call: TRBV5-1; j_call: TRBJ2-3; d_call: NA; clone_size: NA; cdr3_aa: CASSLNVMAASTDTQYF; cdr3_nt: TGCGCCAGCAGCTTAAACGTGATGGCCGCTAGCACAGATACGCAGTATTTT
v_call: TRBV14; j_call: TRBJ1-1; d_call: TRBD1; clone_size: NA; cdr3_aa: CASSQDAVEDRGGSTEAFF; cdr3_nt: TGTGCCAGCAGCCAAGATGCGGTCGAGGACAGGGGGGGGAGTACTGAAGCTTTCTTT
v_call: TRBV10-3; j_call: TRBJ1-2; d_call: TRBD1; clone_size: NA; cdr3_aa: CAISEKDRGYGYTF; cdr3_nt: TGTGCCATCAGTGAGAAGGACAGGGGATATGGCTACACCTTC
v_call: TRBV19; j_call: TRBJ2-7; d_call: TRBD1; clone_size: once; cdr3_aa: CASSIGTAYEQYF; cdr3_nt: TGTGCCAGTAGTATCGGGACAGCCTACGAGCAGTACTTC
v_call: TRBV7-2; j_call: TRBJ2-1; d_call: TRBD1; clone_size: once; cdr3_aa: CASSLERRFRDRGRDEQFF; cdr3_nt: TGTGCCAGCAGCTTAGAGAGGCGTTTCCGGGACAGGGGGCGAGATGAGCAGTTCTTC
v_call: TRBV7-2; j_call: TRBJ2-1; d_call: NA; clone_size: NA; cdr3_aa: CASSSLPGRRSSYNEQFF; cdr3_nt: TGTGCCAGCAGCTCCCTCCCAGGTCGACGTAGCTCCTACAATGAGCAGTTCTTC
v_call: TRBV30; j_call: TRBJ1-6; d_call: TRBD1; clone_size: few; cdr3_aa: CAWSATGGKPLHF; cdr3_nt: TGTGCCTGGAGCGCTACAGGGGGCAAACCCCTCCACTTT
v_call: TRBV6-6; j_call: TRBJ2-7; d_call: NA; clone_size: NA; cdr3_aa: CASSYSRSSYEQYF; cdr3_nt: TGTGCCAGCAGTTACTCGCGTTCCTCCTACGAGCAGTACTTC
v_call: TRBV9; j_call: TRBJ2-3; d_call: TRBD2; clone_size: NA; cdr3_aa: CASSPKWGLAGGLKADTQYF; cdr3_nt: TGTGCCAGCAGCCCAAAATGGGGACTAGCGGGGGGGCTGAAGGCAGATACGCAGTATTTT
v_call: TRBV5-5; j_call: TRBJ1-1; d_call: NA; clone_size: NA; cdr3_aa: CASSSFYPAGEAFF; cdr3_nt: TGTGCCAGCAGCTCATTTTATCCCGCTGGTGAAGCTTTCTTT
v_call: TRBV5-6; j_call: TRBJ1-1; d_call: NA; clone_size: NA; cdr3_aa: CASSTTDNTEAFF; cdr3_nt: TGTGCCAGCAGCACGACAGATAACACTGAAGCTTTCTTT
v_call: TRBV20-1; j_call: TRBJ2-1; d_call: TRBD2; clone_size: NA; cdr3_aa: CSASVVAGVSGNEQFF; cdr3_nt: TGCAGTGCTAGTGTGGTAGCGGGGGTCTCGGGAAATGAGCAGTTCTTC
v_call: TRBV29-1; j_call: TRBJ1-2; d_call: NA; clone_size: NA; cdr3_aa: CSVGGGLYGYTF; cdr3_nt: TGCAGCGTTGGAGGGGGACTCTATGGCTACACCTTC
v_call: TRBV28; j_call: TRBJ2-1; d_call: NA; clone_size: NA; cdr3_aa: CASSLPLLYEQFF; cdr3_nt: TGTGCCAGCAGTTTGCCTCTTCTATATGAGCAGTTCTTC
v_call: TRBV27; j_call: TRBJ2-7; d_call: TRBD1; clone_size: NA; cdr3_aa: CASSLKTGTYEQYF; cdr3_nt: TGTGCCAGCAGTTTAAAGACAGGGACCTACGAGCAGTACTTC
v_call: TRBV7-9; j_call: TRBJ1-2; d_call: NA; clone_size: NA; cdr3_aa: CASSSTASREEGYTF; cdr3_nt: TGTGCCAGCAGCTCCACCGCGTCCAGGGAAGAAGGCTACACCTTC
v_call: TRBV11-2; j_call: TRBJ2-3; d_call: NA; clone_size: NA; cdr3_aa: CASSLDPSTDTQYF; cdr3_nt: TGTGCCAGCAGCTTAGACCCATCGACAGATACGCAGTATTTT
v_call: TRBV7-2; j_call: TRBJ2-2; d_call: TRBD1; clone_size: NA; cdr3_aa: CASRTGTGGTGELFF; cdr3_nt: TGTGCCAGCAGAACCGGGACAGGGGGCACCGGGGAGCTGTTTTTT
v_call: TRBV13; j_call: TRBJ2-7; d_call: TRBD1; clone_size: NA; cdr3_aa: CASSASGQGTRSSYEQYF; cdr3_nt: TGTGCCAGCAGCGCCTCGGGACAGGGGACGCGCAGCTCCTACGAGCAGTACTTC
v_call: TRBV24-1; j_call: TRBJ2-1; d_call: NA; clone_size: NA; cdr3_aa: CATRGADYNEQFF; cdr3_nt: TGTGCCACCAGGGGGGCCGACTACAATGAGCAGTTCTTC
v_call: TRBV9; j_call: TRBJ1-1; d_call: NA; clone_size: once; cdr3_aa: CASSAVTEAFF; cdr3_nt: TGTGCCAGCAGCGCGGTAACTGAAGCTTTCTTT
v_call: TRBV28; j_call: TRBJ1-2; d_call: NA; clone_size: NA; cdr3_aa: CASSFGQEANYGYTF; cdr3_nt: TGTGCCAGCAGTTTTGGGCAGGAGGCTAACTATGGCTACACCTTC
v_call: TRBV11-3; j_call: TRBJ1-6; d_call: NA; clone_size: NA; cdr3_aa: CASSLGRDNSPLHF; cdr3_nt: TGTGCCAGCAGCCTGGGACGGGATAATTCACCCCTCCACTTT
v_call: TRBV5-1; j_call: TRBJ1-1; d_call: TRBD1; clone_size: NA; cdr3_aa: CASSTTGVETEAFF; cdr3_nt: TGCGCCAGCAGCACGACAGGGGTGGAAACTGAAGCTTTCTTT
v_call: TRBV24-1; j_call: TRBJ2-3; d_call: NA; clone_size: NA; cdr3_aa: CATSERGLRDTQYF; cdr3_nt: TGTGCCACCAGTGAAAGGGGTTTAAGGGATACGCAGTATTTT
v_call: TRBV28; j_call: TRBJ2-5; d_call: NA; clone_size: NA; cdr3_aa: CASSFPGYTDF; cdr3_nt: TGTGCCAGCAGTTTCCCAGGGTATACTGACTTC
v_call: TRBV29-1; j_call: TRBJ1-1; d_call: TRBD1; clone_size: NA; cdr3_aa: CSVWDRGGTEAFF; cdr3_nt: TGCAGCGTGTGGGACAGGGGAGGGACTGAAGCTTTCTTT
v_call: TRBV7-7; j_call: TRBJ2-2; d_call: TRBD1; clone_size: NA; cdr3_aa: CASSSGQGGLTGELFF; cdr3_nt: TGTGCCAGCAGCTCGGGACAGGGCGGCCTAACCGGGGAGCTGTTTTTT
v_call: TRBV11-2; j_call: TRBJ2-7; d_call: NA; clone_size: NA; cdr3_aa: CASSRMMGGGEQYF; cdr3_nt: TGTGCCAGCAGCCGGATGATGGGGGGAGGCGAGCAGTACTTC
v_call: TRBV5-1; j_call: TRBJ1-5; d_call: TRBD1; clone_size: NA; cdr3_aa: CASSPGTGGGQPQHF; cdr3_nt: TGCGCCAGCAGTCCCGGGACAGGGGGCGGTCAGCCCCAGCATTTT
v_call: TRBV6-5; j_call: TRBJ1-2; d_call: NA; clone_size: few; cdr3_aa: CASSYSLIVGGSGYTF; cdr3_nt: TGTGCCAGCAGTTACTCGCTTATAGTGGGAGGAAGCGGCTACACCTTC
v_call: TRBV5-1; j_call: TRBJ1-2; d_call: TRBD1; clone_size: NA; cdr3_aa: CASSRTGGMGYGYTF; cdr3_nt: TGCGCCAGCAGCCGTACAGGGGGCATGGGGTATGGCTACACCTTC